A single sample gave rise to the 27 T cell receptor beta chains below, sequenced in a study of shared clonotypes between healthy human individuals. Clones were read by immunoSEQ multiplex PCR, and TCRdb kept only the in-frame ones, dropping some. The data hold about a million clones, with roughly 77% observed a single time. The sample consisted of memory CD4+ T cells from PBMCs. Subset defined: CD45RA-negative fraction. All receptors derive from a man younger than 30 in good health. Some clones in this sample may be carry-over from other donors' samples.

Worth noting for this clone: Other DNA sequences within the sample encode an identical CDR3. The rearrangement uses TRBV5-1 and TRBJ2-3; possibly TRBD2 for D (6 bases). The CDR3 spans 13 residues. Germline V gives CDR1 SGHRS, CDR2 YFSETQ. V shed 0 bases and J shed 4 bases, with 6 bases lying between them. The CDR3 here is CASSLAGADTQYF. CDR3 DNA: TGCGCCAGCAGCTTGGCGGGAGCAGATACGCAGTATTTT. The variable domain in full, with the rest retrieved from reference TRBV5-1 and TRBJ2-3, is KAGVTQTPRYLIKTRGQQVTLSCSPISGHRSVSWYQQTPGQGLQFLFEYFSETQRNKGNFPGRFSGRQFSNSRSEMNVSTLELGDSALYLCASSLAGADTQYFGPGTRLTVL.

The genes are TRBV4-3 and TRBJ2-7; TRBD2 is a possible D gene (6 bases). Per the germline V gene, CDR1 is LGHNA and CDR2 is YSLEER. Trimming took off 0 bases at V and 1 base at J, with 10 bases between the two ends. CDR3 size: 15 residues. In DNA, the CDR3 is TGCGCCAGCAGCCAAGAATCCCGGGAGTCCTACGAGCAGTACTTC. This encodes CASSQESRESYEQYF.

The chain couples TRBV29-1 to TRBJ1-2; TRBD1 is a possible D gene (6 bases). Trimming took off 1 base at V and 4 bases at J, with 10 bases between the two ends. Germline assignment: CDR1 SQVTM and CDR2 ANQGSEA. The CDR3 spans 13 residues. In DNA, the CDR3 is TGCAGCGTTGAAGCGGGGGCCAGCTATGGCTACACCTTC. Protein: CSVEAGASYGYTF.

A note on this clone: A read error may account for a junction end that differs from germline. The same CDR3 arises from other DNA sequences in this sample as well. The chain is built from TRBV29-1 and TRBJ2-3, with D possibly being TRBD2 (6 bases). The CDR3 spans 14 residues. Per germline, CDR1 SQVTM and CDR2 ANQGSEA. DNA for the CDR3: TGCAGCGTAGCCGTTTCTACTAGCACCGATACGCAGTATTTT. Translated, it gives CSVAVSTSTDTQYF.

In DNA, the CDR3 is TGTGCCAGCTCACCACCTAATCCAGGGAGTACTGAAGCTTTCTTT. Its protein product is CASSPPNPGSTEAFF. The chain carries TRBV18 and TRBJ1-1; maybe TRBD1 (5 bases). This CDR3 has 15 residues. V was shortened by 0 bases and J by 5 bases, with 13 bases between the two germline ends. Germline CDR1 KGHSH, CDR2 LQKENI.

The chain links TRBV7-2 to TRBJ2-1; weak D call: TRBD2 (5 bases). Germline V lookup: CDR1 SGHTA, CDR2 FQGNSA. The CDR3 is 15 amino acids. The V and J ends lost 3 bases and 4 bases respectively, with 13 bases between them. The DNA of the CDR3 is TGTGCCAGCAGCTTGAGCGGACGGAGGTACAATGAGCAGTTCTTC. Its protein is CASSLSGRRYNEQFF. Filled out from reference TRBV7-2 and TRBJ2-1, the complete variable domain reads GAGVSQSPSNKVTEKGKDVELRCDPISGHTALYWYRQSLGQGLEFLIYFQGNSAPDKSGLPSDRFSAERTGGSVSTLTIQRTQQEDSAVYLCASSLSGRRYNEQFFGPGTRLTVL.

The V and J genes are TRBV5-1 and TRBJ2-3, with D perhaps matching TRBD1 (6 bases). V gave up 0 bases and J gave up 3 bases, with 11 bases separating them. Germline V gene sequence: CDR1 SGHRS, CDR2 YFSETQ. This CDR3 has 15 amino acids. The CDR3 DNA sequence: TGCGCCAGCAGCTTGGGTCAGGGGCTTACAGATACGCAGTATTTT. Amino acids: CASSLGQGLTDTQYF.

The CDR3 coding sequence is TGTGCCACCAGCAGAGCTCCCTTCGAGGGTACTGAAGCTTTCTTT. This sequence encodes CATSRAPFEGTEAFF. The J gene is TRBJ1-1, the V gene TRBV15; unclear D gene. Germline loops: CDR1 LNHNV, CDR2 YYDKDF (reference sequence). Between the trimmed V and J ends, which lost 1 base and 5 bases, there was a span of 14 bases. This CDR3 spans 15 amino acids.

The V and J genes are TRBV4-1 and TRBJ2-7, with TRBD1 identical over 7 bases. After removal of 0 bases from V and 7 bases from J, the junction contained 9 bases not matched to a gene. The CDR3 is made up of 15 amino acids. CDR1 and CDR2 (germline): MGHRA, YSYEKL. CDR3 nucleotide sequence: TGCGCCAGCAGCCAAGATGACAGGGTGAGGAGGGAGCAGTACTTC. Translation: CASSQDDRVRREQYF.

This clone has more than one count but fewer than ten. The J gene is TRBJ2-6, the V gene TRBV28, with D possibly matching TRBD1 (5 bases). V lost 7 bases and J lost 0, with 19 bases in between. The CDR3 totals 18 residues. Germline lookup yields CDR1 MDHEN and CDR2 SYDVKM. The CDR3, as DNA: TGTGCCAGCACCTCACGCCAGGGTACACGCTCTGGGGCCAACGTCCTGACTTTC. Translated, it gives CASTSRQGTRSGANVLTF. Full variable domain (missing parts from reference TRBV28 and TRBJ2-6): DVKVTQSSRYLVKRTGEKVFLECVQDMDHENMFWYRQDPGLGLRLIYFSYDVKMKEKGDIPEGYSVSREKKERFSLILESASTNQTSMYLCASTSRQGTRSGANVLTFGAGSRLTVL.

J is TRBJ2-1 and V is TRBV7-9, with 11 bases aligning to TRBD2. The germline V gene has CDR1 SEHNR and CDR2 FQNEAQ (reference sequence). The CDR3 covers 17 residues. V lost 2 bases and J lost 9; bases outside the gene matches: 12. The CDR3 spells CASSLRTTSGMSGEQFF. The CDR3 bases are TGTGCCAGCAGCTTAAGAACGACTAGCGGGATGTCTGGTGAGCAGTTCTTC.

The V call is TRBV27, the J call TRBJ2-6, with D hard to call. V lost 6 bases, J lost 4 bases, and 16 bases lay in between. Germline V gives CDR1 MNHEY, CDR2 SMNVEV (reference sequence). CDR3 size: 16 residues. The CDR3 bases are TGTGCCAGCAGAAAACATGGGCTCGGGGGGGCCAACGTCCTGACTTTC. It is translated as CASRKHGLGGANVLTF.

This rearrangement joins TRBV15 to TRBJ2-7, with TRBD2 matching 7 bases. Trimming cost V 2 bases and J 4 bases; bases outside gene matches: 8. Germline CDR1 is LNHNV and CDR2 is YYDKDF (reference sequence). CDR3 size: 15 residues. The CDR3 loop reads CATSRPGTGGYEQYF. CDR3 DNA sequence: TGTGCCACCAGCAGACCCGGGACGGGGGGATACGAGCAGTACTTC. Full variable domain (outside the CDR3, taken from reference TRBV15 and TRBJ2-7): DAMVIQNPRYQVTQFGKPVTLSCSQTLNHNVMYWYQQKSSQAPKLLFHYYDKDFNNEADTPDNFQSRRPNTSFCFLDIRSPGLGDTAMYLCATSRPGTGGYEQYFGPGTRLTVT.

The CDR3 DNA follows: TGTGCCAGCAGGAACAGGGGGCTTGAGACAGATACGCAGTATTTT. It encodes CASRNRGLETDTQYF. The rearrangement joins TRBV6-1 to TRBJ2-3; TRBD1 matches at 9 bases. CDR3 size: 15 residues. Trimming at V came to 6 bases and at J to 3 bases, leaving 7 bases not matched to a gene. CDR1 is MNHNS, CDR2 SASEGT, per germline.

This clone was counted a few times. The gene calls are TRBV28 and TRBJ1-2, with TRBD1 matching over 10 bases. The CDR3 sequence is 13 residues long. Germline V gene lookup returns CDR1 MDHEN and CDR2 SYDVKM. V lost 5 bases and J lost 5; bases outside the gene matches: 2. CDR3 residues: CASSTGQGYGYTF. The CDR3 DNA reads as TGTGCCAGCAGTACGGGACAGGGGTATGGCTACACCTTC.

The CDR3, as DNA: TGTGCCAGCTCACTCACTGGGTTCGAAATAAGGACCCAGTACTTC. Its protein is CASSLTGFEIRTQYF. The V and J genes are TRBV18 and TRBJ2-5; D ambiguous. Trimming took 4 bases from V and 7 from J, leaving 19 bases between them. The CDR3 is 15 amino acids. Germline V gene data show CDR1 as KGHSH and CDR2 as LQKENI.

V gene TRBV14 combines with J gene TRBJ2-2; 10 positions agree with TRBD1. The CDR3 is 16 residues long. Germline V CDR1 and CDR2: SGHDN, FVKESK. The trim removed 3 bases at V and 1 base at J, leaving 2 bases unmatched. For the CDR3, the DNA is TGTGCCAGCAGCCACCGGGACAGGGGGAACACCGGGGAGCTGTTTTTT. Its translation: CASSHRDRGNTGELFF.

This clone showed up just once. The chain uses TRBV28 and TRBJ1-5; D is unclear. V was trimmed by 0 bases and J by 3 bases, leaving 9 bases between them. The CDR3 is 15 residues long. Germline V gene lookup returns CDR1 MDHEN and CDR2 SYDVKM. The CDR3 sequence: CASSLWGSPNQPQHF. The CDR3 coding sequence is TGTGCCAGCAGTTTATGGGGGTCCCCCAATCAGCCCCAGCATTTT.

This rearrangement joins TRBV11-2 to TRBJ1-3; 7 positions match TRBD1. Germline V gene sequence: CDR1 SGHAT, CDR2 FQNNGV. V lost 6 bases and J lost 0; bases outside the gene matches: 5. CDR3 length equals 15 residues. Here the CDR3 DNA reads TGTGCCAGCAGTTCGGGACAGAGCTCTGGAAACACCATATATTTT. This sequence encodes CASSSGQSSGNTIYF. Together with reference TRBV11-2 and TRBJ1-3, the CDR3 gives the full variable domain: EAGVAQSPRYKIIEKRQSVAFWCNPISGHATLYWYQQILGQGPKLLIQFQNNGVVDDSQLPKDRFSAERLKGVDSTLKIQPAKLEDSAVYLCASSSGQSSGNTIYFGEGSWLTVV.

This chain uses TRBV27 with TRBJ2-1, with D possibly being TRBD1 or TRBD2 (5 bases each). Germline V gives CDR1 MNHEY, CDR2 SMNVEV (reference sequence). Trimming stripped 8 bases from V and 2 bases from J, with 13 bases between. This CDR3 region has 14 residues. CDR3 in amino acids: CASREGIPYNEQFF. The CDR3 DNA sequence: TGTGCCAGCCGAGAGGGGATTCCCTACAATGAGCAGTTCTTC.

This clone was recorded at least ten times. The sample holds other DNA sequences that translate to the same CDR3. The chain couples TRBV6-1 to TRBJ1-2, with D unclear. Germline V gene sequence: CDR1 MNHNS, CDR2 SASEGT. The CDR3 extends over 12 amino acids. V lost 4 bases to trimming and J lost 7 bases, with 10 bases between them. The CDR3 sequence is CASSARMGGYTF. As DNA, the CDR3 is TGTGCCAGCAGTGCCAGGATGGGTGGCTACACCTTC.

Concerning this clone: This sample includes further DNA sequences coding for the same CDR3. The chain joins TRBV5-1 to TRBJ2-2; D gene ambiguous. The CDR3 contains 15 residues. V dropped 0 bases and J dropped 1 base, with 7 bases sitting between them. Per germline, CDR1 SGHRS and CDR2 YFSETQ. As DNA, the CDR3 is TGCGCCAGCAGCTTGGTTTCGGGGAACACCGGGGAGCTGTTTTTT. It codes for CASSLVSGNTGELFF.

This sequence joins TRBV7-7 and TRBJ2-1, with 10 bases matching TRBD2. Germline V gene sequence: CDR1 SSHAT, CDR2 FNYEAQ (reference sequence). CDR3 length: 15 amino acids. Trimming at V came to 2 bases and at J to 8 bases, leaving 6 bases not matched to a gene. The CDR3 DNA follows: TGTGCCAGCAGCTTAAGGGCTAGCGGGAGCGATGAGCAGTTCTTC. This codes for CASSLRASGSDEQFF.

Here the CDR3 reads CSGSSGETQYF. CDR3 bases: TGCAGCGGGTCCTCGGGTGAGACCCAGTACTTC. This chain links TRBV29-1 with TRBJ2-5; no firm D call. The CDR3 contains 11 residues. Germline CDR1 and CDR2: SQVTM and ANQGSEA. Trimming left V 7 bases short and J 5 bases short, with 11 bases between. The variable domain in full, with the rest retrieved from reference TRBV29-1 and TRBJ2-5, is SAVISQKPSRDICQRGTSLTIQCQVDSQVTMMFWYRQQPGQSLTLIATANQGSEATYESGFVIDKFPISRPNLTFSTLTVSNMSPEDSSIYLCSGSSGETQYFGPGTRLLVL.

The chain combines TRBV5-1 with TRBJ2-1, with 8 positions matching TRBD2. Trimming took 6 bases from V and 6 from J; bases not matched to a gene: 11. Germline CDR1 reads SGHRS; CDR2 reads YFSETQ. The CDR3 length is 15 residues. The CDR3 spells CASTPGLVLGNEQFF. The CDR3 bases are TGCGCCAGCACACCGGGACTAGTTTTGGGCAATGAGCAGTTCTTC.

The V gene is TRBV5-1, the J gene TRBJ2-1, with unresolved D. The CDR3 consists of 14 residues. With 0 bases removed from V and 8 bases from J, the gap between germline ends came to 12 bases. Per germline, CDR1 SGHRS and CDR2 YFSETQ. In DNA, the CDR3 is TGCGCCAGCAGCTTGGATACCTTAAGCGATGAGCAGTTCTTC. Translation: CASSLDTLSDEQFF.

This clone occurred a few times. The V and J genes are TRBV11-2 and TRBJ2-7; 8 bases map to TRBD2. The CDR3 spans 17 residues. Germline trimming cut 4 bases from V and 0 bases from J; bases unmatched to any gene: 11. The germline CDR1 and CDR2 sequences are SGHAT and FQNNGV. The CDR3 sequence is CASSSLRSGSRSYEQYF. Here the CDR3 DNA reads TGTGCCAGCAGCTCCCTCCGGAGCGGGAGTCGCTCCTACGAGCAGTACTTC.